The text below deals with one T cell receptor (beta chain). Its antigen is undetermined. The sample belongs to a study of blood T cells in healthy people across ages. About the study: Roughly one uniquely barcoded beta molecule per two T cells was captured.

A J-beta primer mix and a sample-barcoded 5' primer were used in a second PCR of roughly 6 to 11 cycles. TCRdb fed the 5' RACE reads into MiXCR, producing one record per CDR3 protein. This table has over a million distinct CDR3 sequences, roughly 60% appearing once. There are 15 residues in the CDR3. Germline values: CDR1 MGHDK, CDR2 SYGVNS. V dropped 6 bases and J dropped 4 bases, with 13 bases sitting between them. Study-level results: TCR beta diversity correlated strongly with naive T cell percentage. Donor CMV status, an unknown factor, possibly confounded changes in expanded clonotypes. The authors considered diversity estimates from one million T cells to be underestimates.

The chain is built from TRBV25-1 and TRBJ2-6; no reliable D call. The sequence was obtained from a man between 18 and 35 years old in good health. The sequencing input was blood. The CDR3 sequence: CASSGPKSGANVLTF. The CDR3 nucleotides read TGTGCCAGCAGCGGACCGAAGTCGGGGGCCAACGTCCTGACTTTC.